This T cell receptor (beta chain) came from a study of metastatic and nonmetastatic thyroid tumors. Study-level findings and limits: A significant increase in TCR beta diversity was reportedly seen in malignant thyroid tumors relative to benign nodules, in blood and tumor.

Original methodology: Using the CDR3 differences seen across clinicopathological groups, the authors built a distant-metastasis classifier for papillary thyroid cancer, which was meant to discriminate distant-metastatic patients. Using MiXCR, TCRdb reanalyzed the PCR reads. TCRdb, rather than the study authors, made the V and J calls. The sample shows about 50,000 clones, approximately 4.1% of them seen only once. Thyroid surgery was performed in patients who had received no treatment beforehand. This clone came up a few times. What it binds is unknown. V was pared by 8 bases and J by 4 bases, with 11 bases between. In germline, CDR1 is KGHDR, CDR2 SFDVKD. The CDR3 covers 12 residues.

The sample comprised blood. The genes are TRBV24-1 and TRBJ2-7; D gene uncertain. The sequence derives from a female donor with papillary thyroid cancer or a benign thyroid nodule (not recorded which). Some clones in this sample may be carry-over from other donors' samples. CDR3 protein: CATMSLTYEQYF. CDR3 DNA: TGTGCCACCATGAGCCTAACGTACGAGCAGTACTTC.